A single sample is the source of the 22 T cell receptor beta chains below, sequenced in a study of cytomegalovirus exposure and HLA in healthy donors (dated by TCRdb to between 2016 and 2019). The receptor library was made with the immunoSEQ multiplex PCR assay. The multiplex PCR relied on a mix of 60 forward primers for TCR Vbeta segments and 13 reverse primers for TCR Jbeta segments. TCRdb mirrors the immuneACCESS table, restricted to in-frame sequences. Some clones are absent from its copies; in checked studies, under half trace to an unresolved V gene, and the reason for the others is unknown. Present in this sample are around 120,000 clones, about 79% of which were seen just once. Clones ranked in the top ten supply roughly 2.7% of the sample. The sample taken for sequencing was PBMCs. All receptors come from a middle-aged man in good health and CMV-seropositive.

In this sample, this clone turned up once. The chain is built from TRBV6-5 and TRBJ1-6, with 8 bases identical to TRBD1. Unmatched junction bases numbered 4, after V lost 5 bases and J lost 7 bases. The CDR3 consists of 14 residues. From germline, CDR1 is MNHEY and CDR2 SVGAGI. The CDR3 loop reads CASSPQGANSPLHF. The CDR3 DNA sequence: TGTGCCAGCAGTCCTCAGGGGGCGAATTCACCCCTCCACTTT.

This chain connects TRBV5-1 to TRBJ1-1; D gene ambiguous. Germline V gene data show CDR1 as SGHRS and CDR2 as YFSETQ. Trimming took 3 bases from V and 2 from J, leaving 17 bases between them. The CDR3 is made up of 16 amino acids. The CDR3 is CASSSSQASSNTEAFF. The CDR3 DNA reads as TGCGCCAGCAGCTCGTCCCAAGCCTCAAGTAACACTGAAGCTTTCTTT.

The chain recombines TRBV5-1 with TRBJ1-1, with TRBD1 as a possible D gene (6 bases). Germline V gene lookup returns CDR1 SGHRS and CDR2 YFSETQ. The CDR3 totals 15 residues. The germline V and J ends were trimmed by 4 bases and 0 bases, with 13 bases remaining between them. The CDR3 DNA follows: TGCGCCAGCAGCCCCAACAGGGACATGAACACTGAAGCTTTCTTT. Residues: CASSPNRDMNTEAFF.

This clone was detected only a few times. The rearrangement uses TRBV18 and TRBJ2-7, with TRBD1 matching over 8 bases. Per germline, CDR1 KGHSH and CDR2 LQKENI. This CDR3 has 12 amino acids. J lost 3 bases, V lost 6 bases, and 1 base had no gene match. The DNA of the CDR3 is TGTGCCAGCTCCGGACAGGGCTACGAGCAGTACTTC. Translating gives CASSGQGYEQYF.

This rearrangement joins TRBV18 to TRBJ1-3, with a possible D match to TRBD1 (6 bases). Germline loops: CDR1 KGHSH, CDR2 LQKENI. Between the trimmed V and J ends, which lost 4 bases and 0 bases, there was a span of 10 bases. The CDR3 is 15 amino acids. The CDR3: CASSQGQFSGNTIYF. CDR3 sequence (DNA): TGTGCCAGCTCACAAGGACAGTTCTCTGGAAACACCATATATTTT.

This clone was counted a few times. The V gene is TRBV7-6, the J gene TRBJ1-3; D call uncertain. The germline V and J ends were trimmed by 0 bases and 4 bases, with 7 bases remaining between them. This CDR3 contains 14 residues. The germline gives CDR1 SGHVS, CDR2 FNYEAQ. CDR3 residues: CASSLATGGNTIYF. CDR3 DNA sequence: TGTGCCAGCAGCTTAGCCACGGGGGGAAACACCATATATTTT.

This chain uses TRBV9 with TRBJ2-2; perhaps TRBD2 as D (7 bases). Per the germline V gene, CDR1 is SGDLS and CDR2 is YYNGEE. The ends were cut back, 3 bases at V and 4 bases at J, with 13 bases in the middle. CDR3 length: 15 residues. CDR3 sequence (DNA): TGTGCCAGCAGCGAAGGGGGGGCGGGCACCGGGGAGCTGTTTTTT. Translated: CASSEGGAGTGELFF.

The chain links TRBV30 to TRBJ2-3, with 8 bases identical to TRBD2. The CDR3 runs 19 residues. With 2 bases clipped from V and 5 bases from J, the junction kept 21 bases outside the gene matches. CDR1 and CDR2 from the germline V gene are GTSNPN and SVGIG (reference sequence). The DNA for the CDR3 is TGTGCCTGGAGTTCAGTGCGGGGGGCTTCCATATGGGGAAGAGATACGCAGTATTTT. Translating it yields CAWSSVRGASIWGRDTQYF.

The J gene is TRBJ2-7, the V gene TRBV7-6; TRBD2 matches at 11 bases. This CDR3 contains 15 residues. Per the germline V gene, CDR1 is SGHVS and CDR2 is FNYEAQ. The junction had 5 bases not matched to a gene; V was cut back by 1 base and J by 6 bases. The CDR3 here is CASSLDSGGAPEQYF. DNA of the CDR3: TGTGCCAGCAGCTTAGATAGCGGGGGGGCCCCCGAGCAGTACTTC.

J is TRBJ2-1 and V is TRBV6-4; TRBD2 matches 8 bases. There are 17 residues in the CDR3. V lost 0 bases to trimming and J lost 6 bases; unmatched junction nucleotides: 10. Germline CDR1 and CDR2: MRHNA and SNTAGT. As DNA, the CDR3 is TGTGCCAGCAGTGACTCTGGAGCGGGAGATCCCCTCAATGAGCAGTTCTTC. It codes for CASSDSGAGDPLNEQFF.

The table lists this clone with a count of one. V is TRBV5-1 and J is TRBJ2-7; 10 bases are a match to TRBD1. Germline V gives CDR1 SGHRS, CDR2 YFSETQ. The CDR3 has 15 residues. V lost 6 bases to trimming and J lost 4 bases; unmatched junction nucleotides: 10. CDR3: CASTKGTGEIYEQYF. CDR3 DNA: TGCGCCAGCACAAAAGGGACAGGGGAAATATACGAGCAGTACTTC.

The J gene is TRBJ2-3, the V gene TRBV5-1; 9 bases map to TRBD2. CDR3 length equals 14 residues. Germline CDR1 is SGHRS and CDR2 is YFSETQ. The V gene end was trimmed by 4 bases and the J gene end by 4 bases; junction bases not matched to a gene: 4. Here the CDR3 reads CASSRSGSADTQYF. DNA of the CDR3: TGCGCCAGCAGCCGTAGCGGGAGCGCAGATACGCAGTATTTT.

This clone was picked up a small number of times. The chain is built from TRBV6-1 and TRBJ2-1; 8 bases match TRBD2. Losses at the gene ends were 3 bases for V and 7 bases for J; bases not matched to a gene: 8. The CDR3 extends over 15 amino acids. Germline lookup yields CDR1 MNHNS and CDR2 SASEGT. For the CDR3, the DNA is TGTGCCAGCAGTGAGGGTCCGGGAGGGATGAATGAGCAGTTCTTC. It codes for CASSEGPGGMNEQFF.

The V call is TRBV19, the J call TRBJ1-2; the D gene is possibly TRBD1 (5 bases). CDR1 LNHDA and CDR2 SQIVND come from the germline V gene (reference sequence). CDR3 length: 12 residues. V shed 3 bases and J shed 7 bases, with 9 bases lying between them. The DNA for the CDR3 is TGTGCCAGTAGTATGCGGGACCCTGGCTACACCTTC. It encodes CASSMRDPGYTF.

This clone was seen only once. V is TRBV6-5 and J is TRBJ1-5; the D is unclear. Looked up from germline, CDR1 is MNHEY and CDR2 is SVGAGI. The CDR3 extends over 15 amino acids. Between the trimmed V and J ends, which lost 5 bases and 2 bases, there was a span of 13 bases. CDR3 sequence reads: CASSTTAGGNQPQHF. Here the CDR3 DNA reads TGTGCCAGCAGTACAACTGCGGGTGGCAATCAGCCCCAGCATTTT.

The genes are TRBV18 and TRBJ1-1, with a weak D call TRBD1 (5 bases). The ends were cut back, 6 bases at V and 3 bases at J, with 5 bases in the middle. CDR3 length: 11 amino acids. From germline, CDR1 is KGHSH and CDR2 LQKENI. CDR3 region: CASSRDTEAFF. CDR3 DNA sequence: TGTGCCAGCTCCAGGGACACTGAAGCTTTCTTT.

This clone occurred once. V and J are TRBV5-4 and TRBJ2-1; TRBD2 agrees at 10 bases. The V gene end was trimmed by 2 bases and the J gene end by 15 bases; junction bases not matched to a gene: 8. CDR3 length: 13 amino acids. CDR1 SGHNT and CDR2 YYREEE come from the germline V gene (reference sequence). CDR3 coding DNA: TGTGCCAGCAGCTTCGAGCGGGGGGGGGAATCGTTCTTC. Translation gives CASSFERGGESFF.

This clone was observed a few times. The chain carries TRBV6-1 and TRBJ1-2; D call uncertain. CDR3 length: 14 amino acids. Trimming took 5 bases from V and 2 from J, leaving 12 bases between them. CDR1 MNHNS and CDR2 SASEGT come from the germline V gene. CDR3 sequence (DNA): TGTGCCAGCAGTCGAGCGGAGAGCAACTATGGCTACACCTTC. Translating it yields CASSRAESNYGYTF.

This rearrangement joins TRBV7-2 to TRBJ1-4, with TRBD1 matching 9 bases. V dropped 7 bases and J dropped 5; count of bases not matched to a gene: 8. The CDR3 is 15 amino acids. Germline-derived CDR1 and CDR2 are SGHTA and FQGNSA. The CDR3 loop reads CASTFSGTGNEKLFF. CDR3 DNA: TGTGCCAGCACCTTCTCCGGGACAGGGAATGAAAAACTGTTTTTT.

This clone was found once. This chain links TRBV7-2 with TRBJ2-7; 7 nucleotides line up with TRBD1. The CDR3 is 15 residues long. The V segment lost 3 bases and the J segment 2 bases; nucleotides outside the gene matches: 7. Germline V CDR1 and CDR2: SGHTA, FQGNSA. The CDR3 nucleotides are TGTGCCAGCAGCTTCTCATCCACAGGGGCCTACGAGCAGTACTTC. Its protein product is CASSFSSTGAYEQYF.

The chain employs TRBV5-6 and TRBJ1-5; D gene uncertain. There are 15 residues in the CDR3. The germline V and J ends were trimmed by 0 bases and 0 bases, with 7 bases remaining between them. Germline lookup yields CDR1 SGHDT and CDR2 YYEEEE. The DNA of the CDR3 is TGTGCCAGCAGCTTGGGTGGGAGTAGCAATCAGCCCCAGCATTTT. Translation gives CASSLGGSSNQPQHF.

The V and J genes are TRBV15 and TRBJ1-5; 7 bases agree with TRBD1. The junction had 11 bases not matched to a gene; V was cut back by 6 bases and J by 3 bases. The length of the CDR3 is 16 residues. CDR1 and CDR2 (germline): LNHNV, YYDKDF (reference sequence). The CDR3 protein is CATRAVAGGYNQPQHF. As DNA, the CDR3 is TGTGCCACCAGAGCGGTAGCAGGGGGATACAATCAGCCCCAGCATTTT.